Each of the 28 T cell receptor beta chains below was sequenced from the same sample in a study of shared T cell receptors in the human thymus (dated by TCRdb to the early 2020s). Receptors were amplified or captured by the immunoSEQ multiplex PCR assay. Not all clones reach the TCRdb copy of this immuneACCESS table, which keeps in-frame sequences only. Checked studies attribute under half of the gap to unresolved V genes and leave the rest unexplained. Counted in this sample were about 660,000 clones; 88% of them appeared once. The ten top clones hold approximately 0.01% of the sample. In addition, the sample was reused for a study of human thymus T cells.

What was sequenced was thymocytes. Source of these receptors: a boy in the first two years of life with a congenital heart defect. Donor details come from another sample of the same person, matched by shared clones.

V is TRBV10-3 and J is TRBJ2-1; 9 nucleotides align to TRBD1. The CDR3 runs 14 residues. Germline V CDR1 and CDR2: ENHRY, SYGVKD. Trimming removed 7 bases from V and 6 bases from J; junction bases left unmatched: 7. CDR3 nucleotides: TGTGCCATCACCGGACAGGGGACCTTCAATGAGCAGTTCTTC. Residues: CAITGQGTFNEQFF.

Only one count was recorded for this clone. The rearrangement uses TRBV7-9 and TRBJ2-2; D is perhaps TRBD2 (6 bases). In germline, CDR1 is SEHNR, CDR2 FQNEAQ (reference sequence). V lost 4 bases and J lost 4, with 13 bases in between. This CDR3 is 15 amino acids long. The CDR3 bases are TGTGCCAGCAGCTCCGGGGGTGGCAGCACCGGGGAGCTGTTTTTT. Protein sequence: CASSSGGGSTGELFF. Based on the CDR3 plus reference TRBV7-9 and TRBJ2-2, the full variable domain is DTGVSQNPRHKITKRGQNVTFRCDPISEHNRLYWYRQTLGQGPEFLTYFQNEAQLEKSRLLSDRFSAERPKGSFSTLEIQRTEQGDSAMYLCASSSGGGSTGELFFGEGSRLTVL.

The chain joins TRBV7-9 to TRBJ1-1, with a possible D match to TRBD1 (6 bases). The CDR3 loop spans 16 amino acids. V lost 1 base to trimming and J lost 6 bases, with 18 bases between them. Germline loops: CDR1 SEHNR, CDR2 FQNEAQ (reference sequence). The CDR3 DNA reads as TGTGCCAGCAGCTTAGTGGCACAGGGTTCGAGAGCTGAAGCTTTCTTT. It specifies CASSLVAQGSRAEAFF.

V usage is TRBV11-3 and J usage is TRBJ2-6, with TRBD2 matching over 7 bases. Germline CDR1 and CDR2: SGHNT and YENEEA. This CDR3 contains 15 residues. After removal of 7 bases from V and 2 bases from J, the junction contained 5 bases not matched to a gene. In nucleotides, the CDR3 is TGTGCCAGCATATTGGGAGGGCCTGGGGCCAACGTCCTGACTTTC. Translated: CASILGGPGANVLTF.

The chain is built from TRBV9 and TRBJ2-1, with D maybe TRBD2 (6 bases). Germline CDR1 and CDR2: SGDLS and YYNGEE. The CDR3 is made up of 15 amino acids. Trimming cost V 6 bases and J 3 bases, with 16 bases left between them. CDR3 nucleotide sequence: TGTGCCAGCACTCCATGGGAGGAGGACTACAATGAGCAGTTCTTC. Amino acids: CASTPWEEDYNEQFF.

DNA for the CDR3: TGCGCCAGCAGCCAAGACGTACGGACTCCCACAGATACGCAGTATTTT. This translates into CASSQDVRTPTDTQYF. The rearrangement joins TRBV4-1 to TRBJ2-3; D is perhaps TRBD2 (5 bases). The germline gives CDR1 MGHRA, CDR2 YSYEKL. Between the trimmed V and J ends, which lost 0 bases and 2 bases, there was a span of 12 bases. The CDR3 sequence is 16 residues long.

The chain combines TRBV7-9 with TRBJ2-1, with TRBD2 matching over 10 bases. Trimming cost V 1 base and J 9 bases; bases outside gene matches: 9. CDR3 length: 16 residues. Germline V lookup: CDR1 SEHNR, CDR2 FQNEAQ (reference sequence). CDR3 sequence: CASSLEALAGVREQFF. Written as DNA, the CDR3 is TGTGCCAGCAGCTTAGAAGCCCTAGCGGGAGTACGTGAGCAGTTCTTC.

The gene calls are TRBV28 and TRBJ2-1; 7 nucleotides align to TRBD2. The CDR3 runs 16 residues. Trimming removed 6 bases from V and 4 bases from J; junction bases left unmatched: 12. The germline V gene encodes CDR1 MDHEN and CDR2 SYDVKM. In DNA, the CDR3 is TGTGCCAGCAGCCCGCCCCTAGCGGCCCAATACAATGAGCAGTTCTTC. This translates into CASSPPLAAQYNEQFF.

The chain links TRBV4-1 to TRBJ2-1; D is possibly TRBD2 (6 bases). This CDR3 contains 18 residues. Germline V gene sequence: CDR1 MGHRA, CDR2 YSYEKL. V was shortened by 4 bases and J by 4 bases, with 23 bases between the two germline ends. CDR3 coding DNA: TGCGCCAGCAGCCCACCGTACTCGGGTCTAGCGTTTTACAATGAGCAGTTCTTC. As protein: CASSPPYSGLAFYNEQFF.

This sequence joins TRBV4-2 and TRBJ2-7; 10 bases fit TRBD2. The CDR3 is 15 residues long. The V gene's germline CDR1 is LGHNA and CDR2 YNFKEQ. The J segment lost 2 bases and the V segment lost 1 base, leaving 2 bases of the junction unmatched. The CDR3 DNA follows: TGTGCCAGCAGCCAAGGGAGCGGGAGGGCCTACGAGCAGTACTTC. As protein: CASSQGSGRAYEQYF.

The rearrangement uses TRBV6-6 and TRBJ2-5, with 8 bases that match TRBD1. The CDR3 length is 16 residues. Losses at the gene ends were 2 bases for V and 3 bases for J; bases not matched to a gene: 8. The V gene's germline CDR1 is MNHNY and CDR2 SVGAGI (reference sequence). The CDR3 DNA reads as TGTGCCAGCAGTTACCGGACAGGGAAGGGTGAAGAGACCCAGTACTTC. Translating it yields CASSYRTGKGEETQYF.

The chain carries TRBV7-2 and TRBJ2-1, with 9 nucleotides matching TRBD2. Germline V gene sequence: CDR1 SGHTA, CDR2 FQGNSA. V shed 10 bases, J shed 5 bases, and the junction held 9 bases outside the gene matches. This CDR3 spans 14 amino acids. Written as DNA, the CDR3 is TGTGCCACCGGACTCAGCGGGGGGAACAATGAGCAGTTCTTC. Protein sequence: CATGLSGGNNEQFF. Full variable domain (outside the CDR3, taken from reference TRBV7-2 and TRBJ2-1): GAGVSQSPSNKVTEKGKDVELRCDPISGHTALYWYRQSLGQGLEFLIYFQGNSAPDKSGLPSDRFSAERTGGSVSTLTIQRTQQEDSAVYLCATGLSGGNNEQFFGPGTRLTVL.

This sequence joins TRBV10-3 and TRBJ2-5, with TRBD2 matching 14 bases. V lost 7 bases and J lost 4; bases outside the gene matches: 5. Germline values: CDR1 ENHRY, CDR2 SYGVKD. This CDR3 is 15 amino acids long. CDR3 sequence: CAIKGTSGRGETQYF. CDR3 nucleotide sequence: TGTGCCATCAAGGGGACTAGCGGGAGAGGAGAGACCCAGTACTTC.

The chain links TRBV11-2 to TRBJ2-2; a weak D match, TRBD2 (6 bases). The V and J ends lost 4 bases and 7 bases respectively, with 19 bases between them. The CDR3 is 16 amino acids. Germline V CDR1 and CDR2: SGHAT, FQNNGV. The CDR3 coding sequence is TGTGCCAGCAGCTCCCGGAAGACTAGGTTAATCGGGGAGCTGTTTTTT. It translates to CASSSRKTRLIGELFF.

This clone appeared a single time. CDR3 in amino acids: CSVECQATEAFF. CDR3 DNA sequence: TGCAGCGTTGAATGTCAGGCCACTGAAGCTTTCTTT. The chain is built from TRBV29-1 and TRBJ1-1, with D unresolved. V was clipped by 2 bases and J by 4 bases, with 8 bases between them. The CDR3 length is 12 residues. CDR1 is SQVTM and CDR2 is ANQGSEA in the germline V gene. The full variable domain, its missing parts supplied by reference TRBV29-1 and TRBJ1-1, is SAVISQKPSRDICQRGTSLTIQCQVDSQVTMMFWYRQQPGQSLTLIATANQGSEATYESGFVIDKFPISRPNLTFSTLTVSNMSPEDSSIYLCSVECQATEAFFGQGTRLTVV.

The chain has TRBV27 and TRBJ1-1; a weak D match, TRBD1 (5 bases). The V and J ends lost 3 bases and 7 bases respectively, with 12 bases between them. CDR3 length: 13 residues. The germline CDR1 and CDR2 sequences are MNHEY and SMNVEV (reference sequence). The CDR3 DNA is TGTGCCAGCAGTTTGGGGAAGGGGATTGAAGCTTTCTTT. It codes for CASSLGKGIEAFF.

The rearrangement links TRBV10-3 to TRBJ2-3; D ambiguous. This CDR3 contains 11 residues. Per the germline V gene, CDR1 is ENHRY and CDR2 is SYGVKD. V was cut by 10 bases and J by 1 base, with 6 bases left in between. The CDR3 sequence: CATGCTDTQYF. CDR3 in DNA: TGTGCCACCGGGTGCACAGATACGCAGTATTTT.

This sequence joins TRBV4-2 and TRBJ1-5; 9 bases fit TRBD1. The germline CDR1 and CDR2 sequences are LGHNA and YNFKEQ. With V trimmed by 1 base and J by 0 bases, 4 bases remained unmatched. The CDR3 is 17 residues long. The CDR3 loop is CASSQGTGESSNQPQHF. The CDR3, as DNA: TGTGCCAGCAGCCAAGGGACAGGGGAAAGTAGCAATCAGCCCCAGCATTTT.

The chain combines TRBV29-1 with TRBJ2-2; 7 bases map to TRBD1. In germline, CDR1 is SQVTM, CDR2 ANQGSEA. CDR3 length: 14 amino acids. Germline trimming cut 6 bases from V and 3 bases from J; bases unmatched to any gene: 7. CDR3 DNA sequence: TGCAGCGTAACCGGACAGGTGGACACCGGGGAGCTGTTTTTT. It is translated as CSVTGQVDTGELFF.

In this sample, this clone turned up once. This CDR3 is CASSQDTTDTQYF. CDR3 coding DNA: TGCGCCAGCAGCCAGGACACCACAGATACGCAGTATTTT. This chain uses TRBV4-1 with TRBJ2-3; perhaps TRBD1 as D (5 bases). This CDR3 has 13 residues. The germline V gene has CDR1 MGHRA and CDR2 YSYEKL. Trimming took off 3 bases at V and 2 bases at J, with 6 bases between the two ends.

The J gene is TRBJ2-1, the V gene TRBV6-4; D call uncertain. Per germline, CDR1 MRHNA and CDR2 SNTAGT. The V end was cut by 2 bases, the J end by 5 bases, with 4 bases between. This CDR3 has 12 residues. The CDR3 sequence: CASSDPNNEQFF. The CDR3 coding sequence is TGTGCCAGCAGTGACCCTAACAATGAGCAGTTCTTC.

The chain links TRBV6-5 to TRBJ2-5; TRBD1 is a possible D gene (7 bases). The CDR3 is made up of 13 amino acids. Between the trimmed V and J ends, which lost 4 bases and 3 bases, there was a span of 9 bases. From germline, CDR1 is MNHEY and CDR2 SVGAGI. The CDR3 here is CASSCGTEETQYF. The CDR3 nucleotides read TGTGCCAGCAGTTGCGGGACAGAAGAGACCCAGTACTTC.

This clone occurred a few times. J is TRBJ2-1 and V is TRBV4-3; 12 nucleotides agree with TRBD2. V lost 0 bases, J lost 9 bases, and 9 bases stayed unmatched. CDR3 length: 17 residues. CDR1 LGHNA and CDR2 YSLEER come from the germline V gene. The CDR3 spells CASSQDASGRAKSEQFF. In nucleotides, the CDR3 is TGCGCCAGCAGCCAAGACGCTAGCGGGAGGGCCAAGTCTGAGCAGTTCTTC.

The CDR3 reads CASKRQGANEQFF. DNA of the CDR3: TGTGCCAGCAAGCGACAGGGGGCTAATGAGCAGTTCTTC. The chain links TRBV27 to TRBJ2-1, with 10 bases matching TRBD1. CDR3 length equals 13 residues. With 7 bases clipped from V and 7 bases from J, the junction kept 4 bases outside the gene matches. The V gene's germline CDR1 is MNHEY and CDR2 SMNVEV (reference sequence).

The chain joins TRBV14 to TRBJ2-7, with 8 bases matching TRBD2. CDR1 is SGHDN, CDR2 FVKESK, per germline. After removal of 3 bases from V and 2 bases from J, the junction contained 18 bases not matched to a gene. The CDR3 has 19 residues. The CDR3: CASSQANRQAGVPTYEQYF. CDR3 DNA sequence: TGTGCCAGCAGCCAGGCCAACCGTCAAGCGGGAGTCCCCACCTACGAGCAGTACTTC.

The V and J genes are TRBV10-1 and TRBJ2-7; the D is unclear. The CDR3 runs 14 residues. V shed 0 bases and J shed 5 bases, with 11 bases lying between them. The germline CDR1 and CDR2 sequences are WNHNN and SYGVQD (reference sequence). This CDR3 reads CASSESTRGDEQYF. The CDR3, as DNA: TGCGCCAGCAGTGAGTCGACTCGCGGCGACGAGCAGTACTTC.

The J gene is TRBJ2-5, the V gene TRBV6-5; D is unresolved. CDR1 is MNHEY, CDR2 SVGAGI, per germline. This CDR3 comprises 15 residues. The ends were cut back, 2 bases at V and 5 bases at J, with 15 bases in the middle. In DNA form, the CDR3 reads TGTGCCAGCAGTTACAATCTGCCCCCCGGGGAGACCCAGTACTTC. Translated: CASSYNLPPGETQYF.

This sequence joins TRBV5-6 and TRBJ1-6; TRBD1 agrees at 7 bases. Germline values: CDR1 SGHDT, CDR2 YYEEEE. Losses at the gene ends were 0 bases for V and 4 bases for J; bases not matched to a gene: 1. This CDR3 region has 15 residues. CDR3 DNA: TGTGCCAGCAGCTTGGACAGGGGATATAATTCACCCCTCCACTTT. It translates to CASSLDRGYNSPLHF.